Below are 20 T cell receptor beta chains sequenced from a single sample in a study of human T cells and chemical hapten exposure. The sample's time point: patch test 3, about 24 weeks after DPC sensitization. Treatment meaning: therapeutic diphenylcyclopropenone sensitization with weekly scalp DPC. TCRdb passed the RACE reads through MiXCR, listing each CDR3 protein once. The data hold tens of thousands of distinct CDR3 sequences, with roughly 12% observed a single time. Sequencing was performed on whole blood, taken in connection with sensitization to the hapten diphenylcyclopropenone (DPC). The receptors were gathered from a man aged 25-45 years with alopecia areata. Some clones in this sample may be carry-over from other donors' samples.

The chain combines TRBV28 with TRBJ2-2, with a weak D call TRBD2 (6 bases). Germline V gene lookup returns CDR1 MDHEN and CDR2 SYDVKM. The V end lost 3 bases, the J end lost 2 bases, and 25 bases lay between the germline ends. CDR3 length: 20 amino acids. The CDR3 sequence: CASSFPLGGSFSVNTGELFF. CDR3 in DNA: TGTGCCAGCAGTTTTCCCCTTGGGGGGAGTTTTAGTGTTAACACCGGGGAGCTGTTTTTT.

The table lists this clonotype with a few counts. The V call is TRBV7-9, the J call TRBJ2-3; no definite D call. The V and J ends lost 7 bases and 1 base respectively, with 9 bases between them. The CDR3 extends over 13 amino acids. From germline, CDR1 is SEHNR and CDR2 FQNEAQ (reference sequence). The CDR3 DNA reads as TGTGCCAGCAACTTGGGCCGCACAGATACGCAGTATTTT. It yields the protein CASNLGRTDTQYF. Using reference TRBV7-9 and TRBJ2-3 for the parts outside the CDR3, the full variable domain is DTGVSQNPRHKITKRGQNVTFRCDPISEHNRLYWYRQTLGQGPEFLTYFQNEAQLEKSRLLSDRFSAERPKGSFSTLEIQRTEQGDSAMYLCASNLGRTDTQYFGPGTRLTVL.

This chain joins TRBV7-9 and TRBJ2-1, with D uncertain. Germline CDR1 and CDR2: SEHNR and FQNEAQ (reference sequence). The CDR3 contains 13 residues. V was cut by 5 bases and J by 4 bases, with 9 bases left in between. DNA of the CDR3: TGTGCCAGCAGCGAGGACGGGTACAATGAGCAGTTCTTC. Translated: CASSEDGYNEQFF.

This clonotype was picked up many times. This rearrangement joins TRBV12-5 to TRBJ2-2; D could derive from TRBD1 or TRBD2 (6 bases each). This CDR3 region has 16 residues. V lost 0 bases and J 4 bases, leaving 12 bases between the germline ends. Germline CDR1 is LGHNT and CDR2 is FRNRAP. CDR3 residues: CASGLVTGRSTGELFF. CDR3 DNA sequence: TGTGCTAGTGGTTTGGTTACAGGGAGGTCCACCGGGGAGCTGTTTTTT.

This clonotype was detected a few times. J is TRBJ1-5 and V is TRBV28, with unresolved D. Germline V gene sequence: CDR1 MDHEN, CDR2 SYDVKM. Trimming removed 6 bases from V and 6 bases from J, with 9 bases in between. The CDR3 runs 12 residues. Here the CDR3 reads CASRPIGQPQHF. The CDR3 nucleotides read TGTGCCAGCAGACCTATTGGTCAGCCCCAGCATTTT.

This clonotype was found a few times. CDR3 sequence: CASSFGETSGSWEQYF. The CDR3 bases are TGTGCCAGCAGCTTCGGGGAGACTAGCGGTTCGTGGGAGCAGTACTTC. V and J are TRBV7-2 and TRBJ2-7; 9 bases agree with TRBD2. Trimming removed 3 bases from V and 7 bases from J; junction bases left unmatched: 13. In germline, CDR1 is SGHTA, CDR2 FQGNSA. The CDR3 covers 16 residues.

This clonotype was picked up many times. The CDR3 DNA is TGTGCCAGCTCACGCCCGGATACCGCGGAGCATGAAAAACTGTTTTTT. This encodes CASSRPDTAEHEKLFF. This chain joins TRBV18 and TRBJ1-4; D gene unclear. V dropped 4 bases and J dropped 6 bases, with 18 bases sitting between them. The CDR3 runs 16 residues. The germline CDR1 and CDR2 sequences are KGHSH and LQKENI.

The V call is TRBV11-2, the J call TRBJ1-6; no reliable D call. CDR3 length equals 13 residues. Between the trimmed V and J ends, which lost 5 bases and 6 bases, there was a span of 8 bases. Germline V CDR1 and CDR2: SGHAT, FQNNGV. DNA for the CDR3: TGTGCCAGCAGCCTGACTTCTAATTCACCCCTCCACTTT. Amino acid sequence: CASSLTSNSPLHF. The full variable domain, in which reference TRBV11-2 and TRBJ1-6 provide the parts outside the CDR3, is EAGVAQSPRYKIIEKRQSVAFWCNPISGHATLYWYQQILGQGPKLLIQFQNNGVVDDSQLPKDRFSAERLKGVDSTLKIQPAKLEDSAVYLCASSLTSNSPLHFGNGTRLTVT.

This clonotype was counted at least ten times. The V gene is TRBV6-4, the J gene TRBJ1-1; D gene uncertain. V was pared by 0 bases and J by 5 bases, with 7 bases between. CDR1 is MRHNA and CDR2 is SNTAGT in the germline V gene. This CDR3 comprises 13 residues. CDR3 sequence reads: CASSDSGETEAFF. The CDR3 coding sequence is TGTGCCAGCAGTGACTCTGGAGAAACTGAAGCTTTCTTT.

About this clonotype: A clone one base away is much larger, so this may be a read error. This chain links TRBV7-9 with TRBJ2-3; D is unresolved. Trimming removed 2 bases from V and 0 bases from J, with 9 bases in between. The CDR3 totals 15 residues. Germline V CDR1 and CDR2: SEHNR, FQNEAQ (reference sequence). In DNA form, the CDR3 reads TGTGCCAGCAGCTTATTGGGCAGGAGCACAGATACGCAGTATTTT. Translating gives CASSLLGRSTDTQYF.

This clonotype occurred many times. The rearrangement links TRBV29-1 to TRBJ2-5; the match to TRBD2 covers 8 bases. Germline V gene data show CDR1 as SQVTM and CDR2 as ANQGSEA. The CDR3 totals 13 residues. Unmatched junction bases numbered 5, after V lost 6 bases and J lost 2 bases. The CDR3 protein is CSVAGLAQETQYF. DNA for the CDR3: TGCAGCGTGGCCGGACTAGCACAAGAGACCCAGTACTTC.

This clonotype showed up just a few times. V usage is TRBV6-2 or TRBV6-3 and J usage is TRBJ1-5, with 9 bases that match TRBD1. CDR1 and CDR2 from the germline V gene are MNHEY and SVGEGT. This CDR3 comprises 15 residues. Trimming cost V 5 bases and J 0 bases; bases outside gene matches: 2. CDR3 protein: CASSATGGSNQPQHF. In nucleotides, the CDR3 is TGTGCCAGCAGTGCGACAGGGGGTAGCAATCAGCCCCAGCATTTT.

J is TRBJ2-7 and V is TRBV7-2; no clear D gene. The germline gives CDR1 SGHTA, CDR2 FQGNSA. The CDR3 loop spans 14 amino acids. The V end lost 7 bases, the J end lost 0 bases, and 13 bases lay between the germline ends. The CDR3 here is CASTQTRTSYEQYF. The DNA for the CDR3 is TGTGCCAGCACCCAAACCCGGACCTCCTACGAGCAGTACTTC.

This sequence joins TRBV28 and TRBJ1-2; the D is unclear. V was trimmed by 2 bases and J by 4 bases, leaving 11 bases between them. Germline values: CDR1 MDHEN, CDR2 SYDVKM. The CDR3 contains 14 residues. Here the CDR3 DNA reads TGTGCCAGCAGTTTACCGGATTACTTCTATGGCTACACCTTC. This codes for CASSLPDYFYGYTF.

This clonotype rates as medium-sized. The genes are TRBV18 and TRBJ2-3; D is ambiguous. V shed 0 bases and J shed 3 bases, with 4 bases lying between them. This CDR3 has 13 amino acids. Germline CDR1 KGHSH, CDR2 LQKENI. Written as DNA, the CDR3 is TGTGCCAGCTCACCACCGGGGACAGATACGCAGTATTTT. This encodes CASSPPGTDTQYF.

This clonotype was counted many times. V usage is TRBV25-1 and J usage is TRBJ2-5; either TRBD1 or TRBD2 may fit D (6 bases each). V shed 4 bases and J shed 5 bases, with 17 bases lying between them. CDR3 length equals 15 residues. Germline V gene lookup returns CDR1 MGHDK and CDR2 SYGVNS. The CDR3 sequence is CASSGASGEVETQYF. The CDR3 nucleotides read TGTGCCAGCAGTGGGGCCTCAGGGGAGGTGGAGACCCAGTACTTC.

This clonotype appeared many times. The chain combines TRBV28 with TRBJ2-7; 7 bases are a match to TRBD1. The junction had 11 bases not matched to a gene; V was cut back by 7 bases and J by 5 bases. The CDR3 sequence is 14 residues long. Germline V gives CDR1 MDHEN, CDR2 SYDVKM. This chain's CDR3 is CASTAGTATHEQYF. For the CDR3, the DNA is TGTGCCAGCACGGCCGGGACAGCCACCCACGAGCAGTACTTC.

This clonotype was seen more than once but under ten times. This chain joins TRBV4-2 and TRBJ1-6, with unresolved D. This CDR3 is 16 amino acids long. Germline values: CDR1 LGHNA, CDR2 YNFKEQ. Trimming pared 0 bases from V and 8 bases from J, leaving 14 bases between. CDR3 amino acids: CASSQEPDLDYSPLHF. The CDR3 DNA follows: TGTGCCAGCAGCCAAGAGCCCGACCTAGACTATTCACCCCTCCACTTT.

CDR3 sequence (DNA): TGTGCCACCAGTGATCGTCTTTCCTACGAGCAGTACTTC. Protein product: CATSDRLSYEQYF. This rearrangement joins TRBV24-1 to TRBJ2-7; D ambiguous. The V end lost 3 bases, the J end lost 1 base, and 6 bases lay between the germline ends. The CDR3 sequence is 13 residues long. CDR1 is KGHDR, CDR2 SFDVKD, per germline.

This clonotype has ten or more counts. The chain recombines TRBV29-1 with TRBJ2-1; D is unresolved. The CDR3 spans 15 residues. V lost 7 bases and J lost 9, with 25 bases in between. CDR1 is SQVTM, CDR2 ANQGSEA, per germline. The CDR3 sequence is CSAAQFAHGMGEQFF. CDR3 bases: TGCAGCGCCGCCCAATTCGCGCACGGTATGGGTGAGCAGTTCTTC.